These 26 T cell receptor beta chains were sequenced from one sample in a study of radiation and T cells in renal cell carcinoma. The method was immunoSEQ multiplex PCR; TCRdb's version includes in-frame clones alone and lacks a portion of them. The top ten hold around 12% of the sample, which has 130,000 or so clones, about 88% seen once. This sample's time point: baseline pretreatment blood. The treatment: 15 Gy SBRT to primary tumor, nephrectomy 4 weeks later. This sample comprised blood, obtained from a patient whose treatment included radiotherapy and nephrectomy. The source of these receptors is a woman aged 45 to 65 with renal cell carcinoma.

The chain couples TRBV6-5 to TRBJ1-2; D unclear. There are 13 residues in the CDR3. CDR1 is MNHEY, CDR2 SVGAGI, per germline. Trimming took off 5 bases at V and 8 bases at J, with 15 bases between the two ends. The CDR3 DNA follows: TGTGCCAGCAGTCCCCTCCAGGTTCACGGCTACACCTTC. Amino acids: CASSPLQVHGYTF.

This rearrangement joins TRBV7-9 to TRBJ2-3, with D unresolved. The germline V and J ends were trimmed by 2 bases and 2 bases, with 2 bases remaining between them. CDR1 is SEHNR and CDR2 is FQNEAQ in the germline V gene (reference sequence). This CDR3 has 12 amino acids. The CDR3 region is CASSLYTDTQYF. The CDR3 coding sequence is TGTGCCAGCAGCTTATACACAGATACGCAGTATTTT. Full variable domain (rest looked up from reference TRBV7-9 and TRBJ2-3): DTGVSQNPRHKITKRGQNVTFRCDPISEHNRLYWYRQTLGQGPEFLTYFQNEAQLEKSRLLSDRFSAERPKGSFSTLEIQRTEQGDSAMYLCASSLYTDTQYFGPGTRLTVL.

This clone was detected only once. The chain joins TRBV7-9 to TRBJ1-2; D is unclear. CDR1 and CDR2 from the germline V gene are SEHNR and FQNEAQ (reference sequence). V lost 1 base, J lost 6 bases, and 12 bases lay in between. CDR3 length: 14 amino acids. CDR3: CASSLGKGRDGYTF. CDR3 bases: TGTGCCAGCAGCTTAGGGAAAGGTCGTGATGGCTACACCTTC.

The J gene is TRBJ1-2, the V gene TRBV19, with 7 positions matching TRBD1. Trimming took 6 bases from V and 1 from J; bases not matched to a gene: 2. This CDR3 is built from 13 residues. Germline V CDR1 and CDR2: LNHDA, SQIVND (reference sequence). CDR3 sequence (DNA): TGTGCCAGTAGCCGGGACAGTAACTATGGCTACACCTTC. Translation: CASSRDSNYGYTF. Using reference TRBV19 and TRBJ1-2 for the parts outside the CDR3, the full variable domain is DGGITQSPKYLFRKEGQNVTLSCEQNLNHDAMYWYRQDPGQGLRLIYYSQIVNDFQKGDIAEGYSVSREKKESFPLTVTSAQKNPTAFYLCASSRDSNYGYTFGSGTRLTVV.

The chain carries TRBV30 and TRBJ1-6; unclear D gene. Trimming took off 5 bases at V and 1 base at J, with 9 bases between the two ends. The length of the CDR3 is 14 residues. The germline V gene has CDR1 GTSNPN and CDR2 SVGIG (reference sequence). The CDR3 sequence is CAWGGISYNSPLHF. In DNA, the CDR3 is TGTGCCTGGGGAGGCATTTCCTATAATTCACCCCTCCACTTT.

The chain employs TRBV9 and TRBJ2-2, with 7 bases matching TRBD1. Germline V gives CDR1 SGDLS, CDR2 YYNGEE. The J segment lost 6 bases and the V segment lost 0 bases, leaving 5 bases of the junction unmatched. This CDR3 comprises 15 residues. The CDR3 here is CASSVEGQRAGELFF. CDR3 bases: TGTGCCAGCAGCGTAGAGGGACAGCGAGCCGGGGAGCTGTTTTTT.

The chain employs TRBV6-5 and TRBJ1-5; D gene unclear. The germline gives CDR1 MNHEY, CDR2 SVGAGI. The CDR3 runs to 12 residues. The V gene lost 6 bases and the J gene lost 2 bases, with 5 bases spanning the gap. This CDR3 is CASRIGNQPQHF. The DNA of the CDR3 is TGTGCCAGCAGGATCGGCAATCAGCCCCAGCATTTT.

The V gene is TRBV6-1, the J gene TRBJ2-3; D not certain. The V gene lost 0 bases and the J gene lost 11 bases, with 12 bases spanning the gap. The CDR3 has 13 residues. Germline V CDR1 and CDR2: MNHNS, SASEGT. The CDR3 region is CASSEARELRQYF. DNA for the CDR3: TGTGCCAGCAGTGAAGCTAGAGAGTTAAGGCAGTATTTT.

V and J are TRBV6-1 and TRBJ2-3; possible D gene TRBD1, 5 bases. This CDR3 is 13 amino acids long. Between the trimmed V and J ends, which lost 6 bases and 2 bases, there was a span of 9 bases. Germline CDR1 and CDR2: MNHNS and SASEGT. This CDR3 is CASRMTVTDTQYF. The CDR3 DNA reads TGTGCCAGCAGGATGACAGTCACAGATACGCAGTATTTT.

This clone was counted many times. The chain has TRBV18 and TRBJ1-4; no clear D gene. Trimming removed 3 bases at V and 11 bases at J, with 10 bases between. The germline gives CDR1 KGHSH, CDR2 LQKENI. The CDR3 totals 12 residues. CDR3 protein: CASSPSATKLFF. The CDR3 DNA sequence: TGTGCCAGCTCACCGTCAGCAACTAAACTGTTTTTT.

The chain links TRBV7-6 to TRBJ2-5, with D possibly being TRBD2 (6 bases). Germline assignment: CDR1 SGHVS and CDR2 FNYEAQ. The length of the CDR3 is 15 residues. V lost 1 base and J lost 1, with 10 bases in between. This CDR3 is CASSLGGGAQETQYF. In DNA form, the CDR3 reads TGTGCCAGCAGCTTAGGGGGCGGGGCCCAAGAGACCCAGTACTTC.

V and J are TRBV7-3 and TRBJ1-2, with D hard to call. Germline-derived CDR1 and CDR2 are SGHTA and FQGTGA. This CDR3 has 14 amino acids. Trimming cost V 4 bases and J 3 bases, with 12 bases left between them. The CDR3 protein is CASSSKDPDYGYTF. In nucleotides, the CDR3 is TGTGCCAGCAGCTCCAAGGACCCAGACTATGGCTACACCTTC.

The chain carries TRBV25-1 and TRBJ1-2; 9 positions match TRBD1. V lost 6 bases, J lost 8 bases, and 4 bases stayed unmatched. The CDR3 is 12 residues long. CDR1 and CDR2 (germline): MGHDK, SYGVNS. Here the CDR3 DNA reads TGTGCCAGCAGGGGGACAGGGAAAGGCTACACCTTC. This gives the protein CASRGTGKGYTF.

With respect to this clone: This specimen includes other DNA sequences encoding the same CDR3. The chain carries TRBV15 and TRBJ2-7; 7 bases align to TRBD1. Looked up from germline, CDR1 is LNHNV and CDR2 is YYDKDF (reference sequence). The junction had 2 bases not matched to a gene; V was cut back by 3 bases and J by 3 bases. This CDR3 comprises 13 residues. CDR3 sequence reads: CATSRTGRYEQYF. CDR3 in DNA: TGTGCCACCAGCAGGACAGGGCGCTACGAGCAGTACTTC.

CDR3 coding DNA: TGTGCCACCAGCCCCTGGACTGGAGAATACAATGAGCAGTTCTTC. It encodes CATSPWTGEYNEQFF. V usage is TRBV15 and J usage is TRBJ2-1; the D gene is possibly TRBD2 (5 bases). The CDR3 is 15 residues long. Germline CDR1 is LNHNV and CDR2 is YYDKDF (reference sequence). V was shortened by 5 bases and J by 4 bases, with 15 bases between the two germline ends.

V gene TRBV7-9 combines with J gene TRBJ1-4, with D possibly TRBD1 on 5 matching bases. This CDR3 contains 17 residues. With 5 bases removed from V and 0 bases from J, the gap between germline ends came to 16 bases. CDR1 SEHNR and CDR2 FQNEAQ come from the germline V gene (reference sequence). The CDR3 DNA reads as TGTGCCAGCAGCCGTACAGTCCCGGGGGCAACTAATGAAAAACTGTTTTTT. This gives the protein CASSRTVPGATNEKLFF.

The rearrangement uses TRBV11-3 and TRBJ2-7; no firm D call. The CDR3 is made up of 15 amino acids. The germline gives CDR1 SGHNT, CDR2 YENEEA. Trimming removed 0 bases from V and 7 bases from J, with 16 bases in between. Here the CDR3 reads CASSLDGSIVGEQYF. The CDR3 DNA sequence: TGTGCCAGCAGCTTAGATGGAAGCATTGTGGGGGAGCAGTACTTC.

The chain recombines TRBV13 with TRBJ1-2; 7 nucleotides line up with TRBD1. This CDR3 has 14 residues. The germline V gene has CDR1 PRHDT and CDR2 FYEKMQ (reference sequence). V dropped 9 bases and J dropped 0; count of bases not matched to a gene: 7. CDR3 residues: CASSLQGTNYGYTF. CDR3 DNA sequence: TGTGCCAGTTCACTACAGGGGACTAACTATGGCTACACCTTC.

The J gene is TRBJ2-3, the V gene TRBV18; D uncertain. The germline gives CDR1 KGHSH, CDR2 LQKENI. Deletions cut 6 bases from V and 13 bases from J, with 23 bases between. This CDR3 comprises 14 residues. The CDR3 here is CASSPLETWDQEYF. CDR3 coding DNA: TGTGCCAGCTCCCCCTTGGAAACGTGGGATCAGGAGTATTTT.

V usage is TRBV19 and J usage is TRBJ2-1; 8 bases agree with TRBD1. Losses at the gene ends were 6 bases for V and 4 bases for J; bases not matched to a gene: 5. CDR1 is LNHDA and CDR2 is SQIVND in the germline V gene (reference sequence). This CDR3 contains 14 residues. DNA of the CDR3: TGTGCCAGTAGCCCCGGGACAGGATACAATGAGCAGTTCTTC. Encoded protein: CASSPGTGYNEQFF.

The chain recombines TRBV7-8 with TRBJ2-3; 9 bases match TRBD2. The J segment lost 5 bases and the V segment lost 5 bases, leaving 8 bases of the junction unmatched. The CDR3 has 15 residues. The germline gives CDR1 SGHVS, CDR2 FQNEAQ. CDR3 DNA: TGTGCCAGCAGCCTACGCCGCGGGGGGGGAGATACGCAGTATTTT. This gives the protein CASSLRRGGGDTQYF.

CDR3: CASSSTGVITGELFF. The CDR3 DNA reads TGTGCCAGCAGCTCGACAGGAGTTATCACCGGGGAGCTGTTTTTT. This sequence joins TRBV11-2 and TRBJ2-2, with D possibly matching TRBD1 (6 bases). Trimming left V 4 bases short and J 4 bases short, with 13 bases between. Germline V gene sequence: CDR1 SGHAT, CDR2 FQNNGV. This CDR3 is built from 15 residues.

The chain uses TRBV7-2 and TRBJ1-3; no clear D. Germline V lookup: CDR1 SGHTA, CDR2 FQGNSA. This CDR3 is built from 14 residues. Trimming removed 5 bases at V and 2 bases at J, with 10 bases between. The chain's CDR3 is CASSQWLAGNTIYF. The CDR3, as DNA: TGTGCCAGCAGCCAATGGTTGGCTGGAAACACCATATATTTT.

This clone has only one observation. The chain joins TRBV5-1 to TRBJ2-3, with D possibly matching TRBD2 (5 bases). Germline V lookup: CDR1 SGHRS, CDR2 YFSETQ. The CDR3 sequence is 16 residues long. The V gene lost 1 base and the J gene lost 3 bases, with 15 bases spanning the gap. CDR3 DNA sequence: TGCGCCAGCAGCTTGATAGCGAGCTCTGGGACAGATACGCAGTATTTT. Amino acids: CASSLIASSGTDTQYF.

This chain connects TRBV5-6 to TRBJ2-5; 8 nucleotides align to TRBD1. The DNA end is more similar to TRBJ2-7, so the J call may be wrong. Germline loops: CDR1 SGHDT, CDR2 YYEEEE. CDR3 size: 16 residues. The CDR3 protein is CASSLYNRGSSYEQYF. CDR3 DNA sequence: TGTGCCAGCAGCTTGTACAACAGGGGGAGCTCCTACGAGCAGTACTTC.

The V and J genes are TRBV29-1 and TRBJ1-2; no clear D gene. The CDR3 loop spans 12 amino acids. V shed 4 bases and J shed 2 bases, with 8 bases lying between them. Germline values: CDR1 SQVTM, CDR2 ANQGSEA. The CDR3 nucleotides are TGCAGCGTTGGGGGTGCAAACTATGGCTACACCTTC. Residues: CSVGGANYGYTF.